This TCR beta chain was obtained from a study of T cell responses to AZD1222 COVID-19 vaccine. Study-wide findings and caveats: Recipients of two AZD1222 doses showed rising Spike-specific TCR breadth and depth. Baseline seropositives among AZD1222 recipients totaled only 6 or 7.

Generated by immunoSEQ multiplex PCR, the TCRdb table keeps only in-frame clones and is missing some. In the table there are some 150,000 clones, roughly 91% of which are singletons. V lost 0 bases and J lost 5, with 18 bases in between. The CDR3 spans 16 residues. The germline CDR1 and CDR2 sequences are SGHKS and YYEKEE (reference sequence). There are a few counts of this clone. Its specificity is not known. The TCR originated in an adult who received the AZD1222 COVID-19 vaccine. Sequenced here: peripheral blood, sampled 28 days after the second AZD1222 dose. The V gene is TRBV5-5, the J gene TRBJ2-7, with a weak D call TRBD2 (7 bases). CDR3 residues: CASSLVVLGGADEQYF. CDR3 sequence (DNA): TGTGCCAGCAGCTTGGTGGTATTAGGGGGGGCTGACGAGCAGTACTTC.